What follows is one T cell receptor (beta chain) and its context. Its antigen is currently unknown. V lost 6 bases and J lost 1, with 18 bases in between. CDR3 length: 16 amino acids. Germline assignment: CDR1 SEHNR and CDR2 FQNEAQ (reference sequence). PCR amplification relied on 60 Vbeta primers (plus 13 Jbeta primers). The protocol was immunoSEQ multiplex PCR, while the TCRdb copy is restricted to in-frame clones and leaves out a portion. The sample includes roughly 200,000 clones, around 75% of them seen just once. The source of the sample is a study of cytomegalovirus exposure and HLA in healthy donors. Study results and caveats: Among TCR beta chains, those listed as cytomegalovirus-associated numbered about 160.

The V gene is TRBV7-9, the J gene TRBJ1-1; D gene uncertain. The specimen was PBMCs. This receptor was taken from a female donor in good health and CMV-seronegative. The CDR3 spells CASSSKGGLRNTEAFF. The CDR3 DNA is TGTGCCAGCAGTTCTAAAGGCGGACTGAGGAACACTGAAGCTTTCTTT.